The rows below give T cell receptor beta chains drawn from one sample of a study of control samples from healthy donors and cancer patients. Generated by immunoSEQ multiplex PCR, the TCRdb table keeps only in-frame clones and is missing some. The sample shows 100,000 to 150,000 clones, more than 75% of them seen only once. The source material was blood. The receptors here all came from a man aged 40-55 years in good health. CDR3s include the opening cysteine and the closing phenylalanine or tryptophan. Each record gives: CDR3 DNA, CDR3 protein, clone size, J gene, D gene, V gene. D genes are given only for firm matches. Clone sizes are given selectively: once, few, many, or a class where the clone is expanded.

DNA: TGTGCCAGCAGTCCTACTGGAGATACGCAGTATTTT
CDR3: CASSPTGDTQYF
size: -
J: TRBJ2-3
D: -
V: TRBV7-9

DNA: TGTGCCAGCTCAGCGTGGAACGGAGAGACCCAGTACTTC
CDR3: CASSAWNGETQYF
size: -
J: TRBJ2-5
D: -
V: TRBV18

DNA: TGTGCCAGCGGGCAGGGTGAAGTGATGCGGTACACCTTC
CDR3: CASGQGEVMRYTF
size: -
J: TRBJ1-2
D: -
V: TRBV5-6

DNA: TGTGCCAGCAGTTCTTACAGGGTGTATGAGCAGTTCTTC
CDR3: CASSSYRVYEQFF
size: -
J: TRBJ2-1
D: -
V: TRBV27

DNA: TGTGCCAGCAGCATAGAGGGACACAGCTCCTACGAGCAGTACTTC
CDR3: CASSIEGHSSYEQYF
size: -
J: TRBJ2-7
D: -
V: TRBV7-8

DNA: TGTGCCACCAGTGGGCCGGGGGGTTACAATGAGCAGTTCTTC
CDR3: CATSGPGGYNEQFF
size: -
J: TRBJ2-1
D: TRBD2
V: TRBV24-1

DNA: TGTGCCAGCAGTGAAAGGGGTTCGGGACAGCCCCAGCATTTT
CDR3: CASSERGSGQPQHF
size: -
J: TRBJ1-5
D: -
V: TRBV2

DNA: TGTGCCAGCAGCATTGAGCCGGGACAGCTCTACGAGCAGTACTTT
CDR3: CASSIEPGQLYEQYF
size: -
J: TRBJ2-7
D: TRBD1
V: TRBV5-5

DNA: TGTGCCACCAGCGAAGGGGGGGCAACTAATGAAAAACTGTTTTTT
CDR3: CATSEGGATNEKLFF
size: -
J: TRBJ1-4
D: -
V: TRBV24-1

DNA: TGTGCCACCGGGGTGAGCTCCTACAATGAGCAGTTCTTC
CDR3: CATGVSSYNEQFF
size: -
J: TRBJ2-1
D: -
V: TRBV15

DNA: TGTGCCAGCAGTGCCTCAGGGGGCGGCCAGCCCCAGCATTTT
CDR3: CASSASGGGQPQHF
size: few
J: TRBJ1-5
D: TRBD1
V: TRBV6-6

DNA: TGTGCCAGCAGCTTAGTACAGGCCGGGGAGCTGTTTTTT
CDR3: CASSLVQAGELFF
size: -
J: TRBJ2-2
D: -
V: TRBV7-9

DNA: TGTGCCAGCAAGAGCAGCACAGATACGCAGTATTTT
CDR3: CASKSSTDTQYF
size: -
J: TRBJ2-3
D: -
V: TRBV11-3

DNA: TGCGCCAGCAGCTCCCCCTCTGCTAGCCACGGGGAGCTGTTTTTT
CDR3: CASSSPSASHGELFF
size: -
J: TRBJ2-2
D: -
V: TRBV4-1

DNA: TGTGCCAGCAGCTTGGCCTCGACAGGGTATATGGACTACACCTTC
CDR3: CASSLASTGYMDYTF
size: -
J: TRBJ1-2
D: TRBD1
V: TRBV5-4